The next 20 T cell receptor beta chains were all read from a single sample in a study of T cell clones after liver transplantation. Profiled with immunoSEQ multiplex PCR; TCRdb holds only in-frame clones, not every one. The table includes about 120,000 clones, 90% detected once. This specimen consisted of CD4+ T cells from blood, obtained 12 months after liver transplant. Every receptor here comes from a human patient who received a liver transplant. The T cells may partly be graft donor cells.

The rearrangement joins TRBV27 to TRBJ2-1, with D hard to call. Per germline, CDR1 MNHEY and CDR2 SMNVEV (reference sequence). V was pared by 11 bases and J by 0 bases, with 11 bases between. The CDR3 runs to 13 residues. The CDR3 region is CAFSPSSYNEQFF. The CDR3 DNA reads as TGTGCCTTTTCACCGAGCTCCTACAATGAGCAGTTCTTC.

The chain has TRBV7-2 and TRBJ2-2, with 7 bases matching TRBD2. Trimming took 7 bases from V and 1 from J; bases not matched to a gene: 3. Germline CDR1 is SGHTA and CDR2 is FQGNSA. This CDR3 has 14 amino acids. The CDR3 protein is CASTRTRNTGELFF. For the CDR3, the DNA is TGTGCCAGCACCCGGACTAGGAACACCGGGGAGCTGTTTTTT. Complete variable domain (other parts from reference TRBV7-2 and TRBJ2-2): GAGVSQSPSNKVTEKGKDVELRCDPISGHTALYWYRQSLGQGLEFLIYFQGNSAPDKSGLPSDRFSAERTGGSVSTLTIQRTQQEDSAVYLCASTRTRNTGELFFGEGSRLTVL.

This chain uses TRBV2 with TRBJ1-1, with TRBD1 matching over 7 bases. CDR1 is SNHLY, CDR2 FYNNEI, per germline. This CDR3 has 13 amino acids. The junction had 10 bases not matched to a gene; V was cut back by 8 bases and J by 7 bases. CDR3 bases: TGTGCCAGCGTCCTGGGGGGACAGATTGAAGCTTTCTTT. Its protein product is CASVLGGQIEAFF.

V usage is TRBV19 and J usage is TRBJ1-1, with TRBD1 identical over 7 bases. The CDR3 totals 16 residues. The germline V gene encodes CDR1 LNHDA and CDR2 SQIVND (reference sequence). V shed 5 bases and J 4 bases; nucleotides not matched to a gene: 13. CDR3: CASSPGTVIGGTEAFF. Here the CDR3 DNA reads TGTGCCAGTAGTCCCGGGACAGTCATCGGGGGCACTGAAGCTTTCTTT.

The chain has TRBV10-3 and TRBJ1-2; 7 bases are shared with TRBD1. Trimming cost V 2 bases and J 4 bases; bases outside gene matches: 13. Germline V gene sequence: CDR1 ENHRY, CDR2 SYGVKD. This CDR3 contains 17 residues. The CDR3 sequence: CAISEGKSKGASYGYTF. The DNA of the CDR3 is TGTGCCATCAGTGAGGGGAAAAGCAAGGGGGCAAGCTATGGCTACACCTTC.

This rearrangement joins TRBV4-1 to TRBJ2-5; D not resolved. CDR3 length equals 13 residues. CDR1 is MGHRA and CDR2 is YSYEKL in the germline V gene. V was trimmed by 2 bases and J by 3 bases, leaving 7 bases between them. Here the CDR3 reads CASSQWHKETQYF. CDR3 DNA: TGCGCCAGCAGCCAATGGCACAAAGAGACCCAGTACTTC.

The rearrangement joins TRBV6-1 to TRBJ1-5, with unresolved D. V was trimmed by 8 bases and J by 5 bases, leaving 19 bases between them. The CDR3 has 15 residues. Germline V gene data show CDR1 as MNHNS and CDR2 as SASEGT. The CDR3 DNA follows: TGTGCCAGCGACTTAGCCCTCTTAGGGCATCAGCCCCAGCATTTT. It specifies CASDLALLGHQPQHF.

V usage is TRBV5-1 and J usage is TRBJ2-5, with D tentatively TRBD1 (7 bases). Germline V gene lookup returns CDR1 SGHRS and CDR2 YFSETQ. The CDR3 sequence is 14 residues long. V was cut by 0 bases and J by 5 bases, with 11 bases left in between. For the CDR3, the DNA is TGCGCCAGCAGCTTGGTTCCAGGGGGGGAGACCCAGTACTTC. Translation: CASSLVPGGETQYF.

The CDR3 reads CASHGTSTYEQYF. CDR3 nucleotides: TGTGCCAGCCACGGGACTTCAACCTACGAGCAGTACTTC. The chain employs TRBV2 and TRBJ2-7, with D possibly TRBD2 on 6 matching bases. Germline V CDR1 and CDR2: SNHLY, FYNNEI. The germline V and J ends were trimmed by 8 bases and 2 bases, with 13 bases remaining between them. This CDR3 has 13 residues.

The rearrangement links TRBV20-1 to TRBJ1-1; tentatively, D is TRBD1 (5 bases). CDR1 and CDR2 (germline): DFQATT, SNEGSKA (reference sequence). V lost 6 bases, J lost 10 bases, and 15 bases lay in between. This CDR3 is built from 11 residues. This CDR3 reads CSADRQDVAFF. CDR3 nucleotide sequence: TGCAGTGCCGACAGACAAGATGTAGCTTTCTTT.

The V gene is TRBV11-2, the J gene TRBJ2-7; tentatively, D is TRBD1 or TRBD2 (5 bases each). The CDR3 loop spans 11 amino acids. Germline CDR1 reads SGHAT; CDR2 reads FQNNGV. CDR3 sequence (DNA): TGTGCTTCTGTGGGGGCCTACGAGCAGTACTTC. Translating gives CASVGAYEQYF.

The sample holds one count of this clone. V is TRBV28 and J is TRBJ2-3; no firm D call. Germline CDR1 reads MDHEN; CDR2 reads SYDVKM. This CDR3 has 15 residues. Trimming pared 2 bases from V and 6 bases from J, leaving 15 bases between. CDR3 region: CASSLGVSRPDTQYF. The DNA for the CDR3 is TGTGCCAGCAGTTTAGGGGTCTCAAGGCCGGATACGCAGTATTTT.

This clone was seen just once. The rearrangement joins TRBV7-3 to TRBJ2-1; D might be TRBD1 or TRBD2, each matching 5 bases. The CDR3 is made up of 14 amino acids. V shed 4 bases and J shed 5 bases, with 12 bases lying between them. CDR1 is SGHTA and CDR2 is FQGTGA in the germline V gene. DNA of the CDR3: TGTGCCAGCAGCTCCTACCGGGACCACAATGAGCAGTTCTTC. Its protein product is CASSSYRDHNEQFF.

Only a few counts were recorded for this clone. The V gene is TRBV18, the J gene TRBJ2-1, with 7 bases aligning to TRBD1. The junction had 13 bases not matched to a gene; V was cut back by 2 bases and J by 9 bases. This CDR3 contains 16 residues. Germline assignment: CDR1 KGHSH and CDR2 LQKENI. CDR3 in amino acids: CASSPGMTGLGSEQFF. CDR3 nucleotides: TGTGCCAGCTCACCAGGAATGACAGGGTTGGGGAGTGAGCAGTTCTTC.

This rearrangement joins TRBV18 to TRBJ1-4; 12 bases match TRBD1. Losses at the gene ends were 3 bases for V and 6 bases for J; bases not matched to a gene: 5. The CDR3 length is 16 residues. Germline V lookup: CDR1 KGHSH, CDR2 LQKENI. CDR3 region: CASSPIGTGGDEKLFF. CDR3 nucleotide sequence: TGTGCCAGCTCACCGATAGGGACAGGGGGCGATGAAAAACTGTTTTTT.

This clone turned up a few times. The chain has TRBV6-1 and TRBJ1-5; D not resolved. There are 12 residues in the CDR3. Germline loops: CDR1 MNHNS, CDR2 SASEGT. Between the trimmed V and J ends, which lost 6 bases and 9 bases, there was a span of 12 bases. The CDR3 nucleotides read TGTGCCAGCAGCCTAGAGACCACGCCCCAGCATTTT. Its protein is CASSLETTPQHF.

This clone has only a few counts. This chain uses TRBV27 with TRBJ2-7; TRBD1 agrees at 9 bases. V was pared by 9 bases and J by 7 bases, with 19 bases of the junction left unmatched. In germline, CDR1 is MNHEY, CDR2 SMNVEV (reference sequence). The CDR3 is 16 residues long. The CDR3 spells CARKGRTGDPREEQYF. The CDR3 DNA sequence: TGTGCCAGGAAGGGCAGGACAGGGGACCCCAGGGAAGAGCAGTACTTC.

This clone has a single count. The gene calls are TRBV14 and TRBJ2-7; 7 nucleotides match TRBD2. The CDR3 is made up of 18 amino acids. Losses at the gene ends were 0 bases for V and 0 bases for J; bases not matched to a gene: 11. Germline CDR1 and CDR2: SGHDN and FVKESK. In DNA form, the CDR3 reads TGTGCCAGCAGCCAAGACTTAAGCAGGGCTAGCGGCTCCTACGAGCAGTACTTC. The encoded protein is CASSQDLSRASGSYEQYF.

This clone was counted a single time. The chain uses TRBV7-2 and TRBJ1-1, with D possibly being TRBD1 (5 bases). V lost 4 bases, J lost 1 base, and 13 bases lay in between. Germline CDR1 SGHTA, CDR2 FQGNSA. The CDR3 contains 15 residues. The CDR3 reads CASSSTSGTNTEAFF. The CDR3 DNA reads TGTGCCAGCAGCTCAACCTCCGGGACGAACACTGAAGCTTTCTTT.

The CDR3 region is CASSLEGLAYQETQYF. As DNA, the CDR3 is TGTGCCAGCAGCTTGGAGGGACTAGCGTACCAAGAGACCCAGTACTTC. The V call is TRBV7-9, the J call TRBJ2-5; TRBD2 matches 10 bases. V trimming: 3 bases; J trimming: 0 bases; junction bases outside the gene matches: 4. The CDR3 contains 16 residues. Germline CDR1 is SEHNR and CDR2 is FQNEAQ (reference sequence).